What follows is one TCR beta chain and its context. Its antigen remains undetermined. No qualities accompany the bases; no much larger clone lies one base away. This entry comes from a study of blood T cell repertoires in COVID-19 (dated by TCRdb to the early 2020s). Looking at the study overall: Samples covering the acute and convalescent phases of COVID-19 were provided by collaborators in the United States, Italy and Spain. The material from the prospective study consisted of cDNA or gDNA derived from T cells, B-cell-depleted T cells, or PBMCs. Deeply sampled blood TCRbeta repertoires from subjects exposed to, actively infected with, or recovered from COVID-19 were included in the dataset. A freely available public database, intended as a resource for researchers studying the immune response to SARS-CoV-2, is where the repertoires were released. Samples came from the ongoing ImmuneRACE study (first 160 participants) plus 1,254 subjects from 6 global collaborators. Nearly every sample came with metadata listing a de-identified subject ID, COVID-19 status, age in years and sex. Where HLA class I and class II types were available, the types were taken from metadata supplied by the sample provider, not from assay-based typing.

General findings and caveats noted by the study authors: The amount of clinical and demographic metadata varied by source and participant and was provided uncurated.

Via the germline V gene (reference sequence), CDR1 is SGHNT and CDR2 YYREEE. From its cysteine to its phenylalanine, the CDR3 spans 15 amino acids. The kept DNA is CDR3 alone, 45 bases in frame from the first base. V is reduced by 1 base and J by 2 bases, leaving a spacing of 10 bases between them. One collaborating source in Seattle enrolled patients while the patients were actively infected and followed the patients over time throughout the course of disease. The collaborating institutions used their own protocols to collect whole blood in K2EDTA tubes. For TCRbeta analysis, collaborators shipped samples in one of three forms: frozen whole blood, isolated PBMCs, or DNA extracted from either of those sample types. TCRbeta CDR3 regions were amplified from genomic DNA by means of the immunoSEQ Assay, a bias-controlled multiplex PCR. From the authors' description of their analysis: Within the assay, amplification of reference gene primers was used to estimate how many nucleated cells each sample contained. To quantify the absolute abundance of each unique TCRbeta CDR3 rearrangement, sequence reads were collapsed and filtered. For each sample, productive Simpson clonality was calculated as the square root of Simpson's diversity index over productive rearrangements. TCRdb stores this immuneACCESS table with in-frame sequences only. Part of the clones is absent; in the studies checked, under half of the shortfall reflects unresolved V genes, and no reason is known for the rest. The V and J calls and clone size come from that table; D and trimming were worked out from the DNA. The sample data list approximately 300,000 clones, and 80% to 95% of these were observed just once. The ten most abundant clones make up around 6.8% of the sample.

The chain is made from TRBV5-4 and TRBJ1-3, with an unclear D gene assignment. The material sequenced was peripheral blood. The source is a woman aged 25 to 39 with COVID-19, enrolled during active disease. The CDR3 is CASSLPHSTGNTIYF. The bases are TGTGCCAGCAGCTTGCCCCACAGTACTGGAAACACCATATATTTT.